The 30 T cell receptor beta chains below come from one sample, sequenced in a study of cytomegalovirus exposure and HLA in healthy donors. PCR employed 60 Vbeta and 13 Jbeta primers. Sequencing was performed with immunoSEQ multiplex PCR; in TCRdb, only in-frame clones are kept and a portion is missing. The sample carries approximately 110,000 clones, 60% to 85% recorded once. The sequenced sample was PBMCs. Receptors were obtained from a female donor in good health and CMV-seropositive.

The chain joins TRBV7-4 to TRBJ2-7; TRBD1 is a possible D gene (7 bases). Germline CDR1 is SGHVT and CDR2 is SQSDAQ. This CDR3 has 14 amino acids. The CDR3 loop reads CASPRRGQGYEQYF. The CDR3 DNA is TGTGCGAGCCCGAGGAGGGGGCAAGGTTACGAGCAGTACTTC.

This chain uses TRBV29-1 with TRBJ1-1; D is perhaps TRBD1 (5 bases). Germline CDR1 SQVTM, CDR2 ANQGSEA. Trimming stripped 4 bases from V and 5 bases from J, with 14 bases between. This CDR3 spans 13 amino acids. This CDR3 reads CSVVGGGRTEAFF. The CDR3 DNA is TGCAGCGTTGTGGGCGGGGGGAGGACTGAAGCTTTCTTT.

This clone has only one observation. The gene calls are TRBV7-6 and TRBJ2-3; D not certain. CDR1 SGHVS and CDR2 FNYEAQ come from the germline V gene. Trimming removed 5 bases at V and 2 bases at J, with 14 bases between. The CDR3 length is 15 residues. The DNA for the CDR3 is TGTGCCAGCAGCCCAGACCGGGTAAACACAGATACGCAGTATTTT. Translated, it gives CASSPDRVNTDTQYF. Drawing the rest from reference TRBV7-6 and TRBJ2-3, the complete variable domain is GAGVSQSPRYKVTKRGQDVALRCDPISGHVSLYWYRQALGQGPEFLTYFNYEAQQDKSGLPNDRFSAERPEGSISTLTIQRTEQRDSAMYRCASSPDRVNTDTQYFGPGTRLTVL.

The chain joins TRBV5-1 to TRBJ1-1; 9 nucleotides agree with TRBD1. CDR1 and CDR2 from the germline V gene are SGHRS and YFSETQ. CDR3 length: 16 amino acids. V shed 3 bases and J 1 base; nucleotides not matched to a gene: 7. In nucleotides, the CDR3 is TGCGCCAGCAGCTCACAGGGGGCGGGTCGGAACACTGAAGCTTTCTTT. Its translation is CASSSQGAGRNTEAFF.

This clone has a handful of counts. The chain carries TRBV19 and TRBJ1-6; maybe TRBD1 (6 bases). The CDR3 is 14 amino acids. Germline values: CDR1 LNHDA, CDR2 SQIVND (reference sequence). V was pared by 6 bases and J by 4 bases, with 10 bases between. The CDR3 DNA is TGTGCCAGTAGGGGACAAATTTATAATTCACCCCTCCACTTT. Translated, it gives CASRGQIYNSPLHF.

This clone has at least ten counts. CDR3 amino acids: CSAGRSYGYTF. The CDR3, as DNA: TGCAGTGCGGGGCGTAGTTATGGCTACACCTTC. This sequence joins TRBV20-1 and TRBJ1-2, with D possibly matching TRBD1 (5 bases). Germline CDR1 and CDR2: DFQATT and SNEGSKA (reference sequence). The germline V and J ends were trimmed by 6 bases and 5 bases, with 10 bases remaining between them. CDR3 length equals 11 residues.

J is TRBJ1-5 and V is TRBV18; 9 bases fit TRBD1. CDR1 is KGHSH and CDR2 is LQKENI in the germline V gene. J gave up 4 bases and V 4 bases, and 11 bases lay outside the gene matches. CDR3 length equals 17 residues. The chain's CDR3 is CASSLTAPGQGNQPQHF. The CDR3, as DNA: TGTGCCAGCTCACTCACGGCTCCGGGACAGGGAAATCAGCCCCAGCATTTT.

This clone was detected once. The J gene is TRBJ2-4, the V gene TRBV7-3, with 8 bases matching TRBD2. V shed 5 bases, J shed 0 bases, and the junction held 6 bases outside the gene matches. This CDR3 has 16 residues. CDR1 and CDR2 (germline): SGHTA, FQGTGA. The CDR3 loop reads CASSPQAGVAKNIQYF. DNA of the CDR3: TGTGCCAGCAGCCCTCAAGCGGGGGTAGCCAAAAACATTCAGTACTTC.

V is TRBV7-3 and J is TRBJ2-2; 7 nucleotides agree with TRBD1. CDR3 length: 16 amino acids. Trimming took 4 bases from V and 4 from J; bases not matched to a gene: 9. Germline loops: CDR1 SGHTA, CDR2 FQGTGA. CDR3 sequence: CASSWDSTAGTGELFF. In nucleotides, the CDR3 is TGTGCCAGCAGCTGGGACAGTACAGCAGGCACCGGGGAGCTGTTTTTT.

The rearrangement uses TRBV27 and TRBJ1-6; D perhaps matches TRBD1 (5 bases). Germline values: CDR1 MNHEY, CDR2 SMNVEV (reference sequence). There are 14 residues in the CDR3. Trimming removed 3 bases from V and 7 bases from J, with 10 bases in between. In DNA form, the CDR3 reads TGTGCCAGCAGTTTCGGGGGTTTCAATTCACCCCTCCACTTT. It translates to CASSFGGFNSPLHF.

The chain carries TRBV2 and TRBJ1-4, with D unclear. V was trimmed by 2 bases and J by 4 bases, leaving 5 bases between them. Per germline, CDR1 SNHLY and CDR2 FYNNEI. The CDR3 has 13 residues. The CDR3 region is CASSEQVNEKLFF. The CDR3 coding sequence is TGTGCCAGCAGTGAACAGGTTAATGAAAAACTGTTTTTT.

This clone was seen more than once but under ten times. This chain links TRBV5-1 with TRBJ2-7, with a tentative D call TRBD1 (5 bases). Germline values: CDR1 SGHRS, CDR2 YFSETQ. Trimming removed 0 bases at V and 5 bases at J, with 12 bases between. CDR3 length equals 14 residues. The CDR3 here is CASSLGQGGDEQYF. Here the CDR3 DNA reads TGCGCCAGCAGCTTGGGGCAGGGTGGCGACGAGCAGTACTTC.

The chain joins TRBV5-1 to TRBJ2-1; 7 bases align to TRBD2. This CDR3 region has 14 residues. The junction had 8 bases not matched to a gene; V was cut back by 7 bases and J by 4 bases. Germline lookup yields CDR1 SGHRS and CDR2 YFSETQ. CDR3 sequence reads: CASGGGFEYNEQFF. As DNA, the CDR3 is TGCGCCAGCGGGGGGGGGTTCGAGTACAATGAGCAGTTCTTC. Together with reference TRBV5-1 and TRBJ2-1, the CDR3 gives the full variable domain: KAGVTQTPRYLIKTRGQQVTLSCSPISGHRSVSWYQQTPGQGLQFLFEYFSETQRNKGNFPGRFSGRQFSNSRSEMNVSTLELGDSALYLCASGGGFEYNEQFFGPGTRLTVL.

This chain connects TRBV6-1 to TRBJ2-5, with unresolved D. The ends were cut back, 6 bases at V and 1 base at J, with 15 bases in the middle. Germline CDR1 MNHNS, CDR2 SASEGT. The CDR3 has 15 residues. The CDR3 spells CASSPLLRSQETQYF. The CDR3 bases are TGTGCCAGCAGCCCCCTCCTCCGGTCCCAAGAGACCCAGTACTTC.

The gene calls are TRBV7-2 and TRBJ2-7, with TRBD1 matching 11 bases. Germline loops: CDR1 SGHTA, CDR2 FQGNSA. This CDR3 contains 15 residues. J gave up 9 bases and V 4 bases, and 11 bases lay outside the gene matches. The CDR3 loop reads CASSSSGTGGGRQYF. CDR3 bases: TGTGCCAGCAGCTCCTCCGGGACAGGGGGTGGGCGGCAGTACTTC. The complete variable domain, with remaining parts taken from reference TRBV7-2 and TRBJ2-7, reads GAGVSQSPSNKVTEKGKDVELRCDPISGHTALYWYRQSLGQGLEFLIYFQGNSAPDKSGLPSDRFSAERTGGSVSTLTIQRTQQEDSAVYLCASSSSGTGGGRQYFGPGTRLTVT.

V gene TRBV29-1 combines with J gene TRBJ2-1; D perhaps matches TRBD1 (5 bases). V shed 7 bases and J shed 4 bases, with 11 bases lying between them. The CDR3 extends over 12 amino acids. CDR1 and CDR2 (germline): SQVTM, ANQGSEA. CDR3 in amino acids: CSAEGAYNEQFF. CDR3 in DNA: TGCAGCGCCGAAGGGGCGTACAATGAGCAGTTCTTC.

The rearrangement links TRBV29-1 to TRBJ1-2; 10 bases line up with TRBD1. The junction had 14 bases not matched to a gene; V was cut back by 3 bases and J by 1 base. Germline V gene data show CDR1 as SQVTM and CDR2 as ANQGSEA. The CDR3 has 18 amino acids. The CDR3 protein is CSVDGTPGQGNLNYGYTF. As DNA, the CDR3 is TGCAGCGTTGACGGAACACCGGGACAGGGGAATCTTAACTATGGCTACACCTTC.

This clone was seen just once. V is TRBV30 and J is TRBJ2-1; TRBD2 might be the D (6 bases). The germline CDR1 and CDR2 sequences are GTSNPN and SVGIG (reference sequence). V lost 7 bases to trimming and J lost 0 bases, with 13 bases between them. The CDR3 totals 14 residues. The CDR3 sequence: CAYRDSSSYNEQFF. As DNA, the CDR3 is TGTGCCTACCGGGACTCTAGCTCCTACAATGAGCAGTTCTTC.

The chain links TRBV2 to TRBJ1-2; 11 nucleotides agree with TRBD1. Trimming at V came to 5 bases and at J to 2 bases, leaving 1 base not matched to a gene. CDR3 size: 14 residues. The germline gives CDR1 SNHLY, CDR2 FYNNEI. This chain's CDR3 is CASSRDRGNYGYTF. In DNA, the CDR3 is TGTGCCAGCAGTCGGGACAGGGGGAACTATGGCTACACCTTC.

V and J are TRBV5-1 and TRBJ2-1; D unresolved. V shed 0 bases and J shed 5 bases, with 9 bases lying between them. The CDR3 contains 14 residues. The V gene's germline CDR1 is SGHRS and CDR2 YFSETQ. CDR3 loop: CASSLGLADNEQFF. The CDR3 region has the DNA TGCGCCAGCAGCTTGGGGTTAGCCGACAATGAGCAGTTCTTC.

V gene TRBV2 combines with J gene TRBJ2-3; a weak D match, TRBD2 (5 bases). The CDR3 spans 14 residues. From germline, CDR1 is SNHLY and CDR2 FYNNEI. V lost 6 bases and J 4 bases, leaving 14 bases between the germline ends. This chain's CDR3 is CASSEASRSDTQYF. The CDR3 DNA follows: TGTGCCAGCAGCGAGGCTAGCAGGTCAGATACGCAGTATTTT.

The rearrangement uses TRBV6-5 and TRBJ1-1, with D perhaps matching TRBD1 (5 bases). The CDR3 has 16 amino acids. V was shortened by 0 bases and J by 1 base, with 12 bases between the two germline ends. Germline V CDR1 and CDR2: MNHEY, SVGAGI. In DNA, the CDR3 is TGTGCCAGCAGTTACTCGAATAGGGGATGGAACACTGAAGCTTTCTTT. Its translation: CASSYSNRGWNTEAFF.

V is TRBV5-4 and J is TRBJ2-7, with 7 bases aligning to TRBD1. CDR1 is SGHNT and CDR2 is YYREEE in the germline V gene (reference sequence). Trimming at V came to 4 bases and at J to 1 base, leaving 11 bases not matched to a gene. CDR3 length: 16 residues. The CDR3 is CASSEAPGQISYEQYF. CDR3 DNA sequence: TGTGCCAGCAGCGAGGCACCGGGACAGATATCCTACGAGCAGTACTTC.

This clone came up a few times. CDR3 protein: CSVLKLVRNSYEQYF. The CDR3 DNA is TGCAGCGTTCTAAAGCTCGTGCGGAACTCCTACGAGCAGTACTTC. The rearrangement uses TRBV29-1 and TRBJ2-7; no definite D call. Germline lookup yields CDR1 SQVTM and CDR2 ANQGSEA. The CDR3 runs to 15 residues. Trimming took 5 bases from V and 0 from J, leaving 17 bases between them.

The genes are TRBV6-5 and TRBJ2-3, with D uncertain. From germline, CDR1 is MNHEY and CDR2 SVGAGI. V was shortened by 6 bases and J by 6 bases, with 7 bases between the two germline ends. This CDR3 spans 11 amino acids. The CDR3 sequence: CASRLLDTQYF. As DNA, the CDR3 is TGTGCCAGCAGACTTCTTGATACGCAGTATTTT.

As concerns this clone: Different DNA sequences within this sample yield the same CDR3. This chain uses TRBV18 with TRBJ2-5; a possible D gene is TRBD2 (6 bases). CDR1 is KGHSH and CDR2 is LQKENI in the germline V gene. The CDR3 has 12 residues. V lost 2 bases to trimming and J lost 5 bases, with 6 bases between them. For the CDR3, the DNA is TGTGCCAGCTCACCAGGGGGGGAGACCCAGTACTTC. Residues: CASSPGGETQYF.

This clone was seen a single time. The chain links TRBV7-2 to TRBJ1-1, with D maybe TRBD1 (5 bases). Trimming took 5 bases from V and 4 from J, leaving 23 bases between them. This CDR3 is built from 17 residues. Germline values: CDR1 SGHTA, CDR2 FQGNSA. The CDR3 DNA reads as TGTGCCAGCAGCCCCACCCCAGGCGGGGGAGAAAGCACTGAAGCTTTCTTT. Protein sequence: CASSPTPGGGESTEAFF. The whole variable domain, filled in from reference TRBV7-2 and TRBJ1-1, reads GAGVSQSPSNKVTEKGKDVELRCDPISGHTALYWYRQSLGQGLEFLIYFQGNSAPDKSGLPSDRFSAERTGGSVSTLTIQRTQQEDSAVYLCASSPTPGGGESTEAFFGQGTRLTVV.

The gene calls are TRBV27 and TRBJ1-1, with 10 bases fitting TRBD1. This CDR3 has 17 residues. From germline, CDR1 is MNHEY and CDR2 SMNVEV (reference sequence). V dropped 0 bases and J dropped 4; count of bases not matched to a gene: 8. The CDR3 reads CASSLSGTGVTGTEAFF. In DNA form, the CDR3 reads TGTGCCAGCAGTTTATCGGGGACAGGGGTAACAGGCACTGAAGCTTTCTTT.

The V gene is TRBV29-1, the J gene TRBJ1-2, with a possible D match to TRBD1 (5 bases). The CDR3 contains 12 residues. V was trimmed by 7 bases and J by 2 bases, leaving 11 bases between them. Germline CDR1 is SQVTM and CDR2 is ANQGSEA. The DNA of the CDR3 is TGCAGCGGTCTGACAGAGAACTATGGCTACACCTTC. This translates into CSGLTENYGYTF.

This clone has only a few counts. This chain uses TRBV5-1 with TRBJ2-7; TRBD1 matches at 9 bases. The CDR3 has 14 residues. CDR1 SGHRS and CDR2 YFSETQ come from the germline V gene. Trimming took 4 bases from V and 6 from J; bases not matched to a gene: 8. CDR3 coding DNA: TGCGCCAGCAGCCAAAGACAGGGGGTTCGCGAGCAGTACTTC. Its translation is CASSQRQGVREQYF.